The 10 T cell receptor beta chains below were found in one sample sequenced in a study of cytomegalovirus exposure and HLA in healthy donors. PCR primers comprised 60 Vbeta and 13 Jbeta primers. The repertoire was sequenced with immunoSEQ multiplex PCR; TCRdb's copy has only in-frame clones and lacks some. The table shows some 150,000 clones, with more than 80% occurring only once. The sample consisted of PBMCs. Receptors originate from a woman aged 25 to 39 in good health and CMV-seropositive.

This clone was found a few times. The chain has TRBV11-3 and TRBJ2-1, with 9 nucleotides matching TRBD1. In germline, CDR1 is SGHNT, CDR2 YENEEA. There are 16 residues in the CDR3. Trimming cost V 4 bases and J 4 bases; bases outside gene matches: 8. DNA for the CDR3: TGTGCCAGCAGCTGGACCGGGACAGGGTCTTACAATGAGCAGTTCTTC. Translation gives CASSWTGTGSYNEQFF.

This clone appeared a few times. The chain joins TRBV2 to TRBJ1-2; a possible D gene is TRBD1 (6 bases). The V end lost 7 bases, the J end lost 0 bases, and 9 bases lay between the germline ends. Germline values: CDR1 SNHLY, CDR2 FYNNEI. The CDR3 extends over 13 amino acids. The CDR3 loop reads CASIGQTNYGYTF. The CDR3 coding sequence is TGTGCCAGCATTGGACAGACTAACTATGGCTACACCTTC.

A few counts support this clone. The chain recombines TRBV7-9 with TRBJ1-2; unclear D gene. The germline V gene encodes CDR1 SEHNR and CDR2 FQNEAQ (reference sequence). Trimming pared 0 bases from V and 4 bases from J, leaving 9 bases between. The CDR3 contains 14 residues. The CDR3 sequence: CASSLAMSVYGYTF. The CDR3 DNA reads as TGTGCCAGCAGCTTAGCTATGTCAGTCTATGGCTACACCTTC.

This chain connects TRBV5-4 to TRBJ1-2; the match to TRBD1 covers 9 bases. V lost 4 bases, J lost 5 bases, and 3 bases stayed unmatched. Germline V CDR1 and CDR2: SGHNT, YYREEE (reference sequence). The CDR3 sequence is 13 residues long. The CDR3 region is CASSRDRVYGYTF. CDR3 DNA: TGTGCCAGCAGCCGGGACAGGGTATATGGCTACACCTTC. The full variable domain, its missing parts supplied by reference TRBV5-4 and TRBJ1-2, is ETGVTQSPTHLIKTRGQQVTLRCSSQSGHNTVSWYQQALGQGPQFIFQYYREEENGRGNFPPRFSGLQFPNYSSELNVNALELDDSALYLCASSRDRVYGYTFGSGTRLTVV.

Written as DNA, the CDR3 is TGTGCCAGCAGCTCCGGACTAGCTTCTGATACGCAGTATTTT. It is translated as CASSSGLASDTQYF. This chain uses TRBV5-4 with TRBJ2-3, with TRBD2 matching 8 bases. CDR3 length equals 14 residues. The V gene end was trimmed by 3 bases and the J gene end by 6 bases; junction bases not matched to a gene: 6. Germline values: CDR1 SGHNT, CDR2 YYREEE (reference sequence). Supplemented by reference TRBV5-4 and TRBJ2-3, the full variable domain reads ETGVTQSPTHLIKTRGQQVTLRCSSQSGHNTVSWYQQALGQGPQFIFQYYREEENGRGNFPPRFSGLQFPNYSSELNVNALELDDSALYLCASSSGLASDTQYFGPGTRLTVL.

The rearrangement links TRBV28 to TRBJ1-2; D possibly corresponds to TRBD1 (5 bases). The V end lost 11 bases, the J end lost 0 bases, and 13 bases lay between the germline ends. The CDR3 covers 13 residues. Germline CDR1 MDHEN, CDR2 SYDVKM. The CDR3 nucleotides read TGTGCCGGCGCAGGGCTAGCTAACTATGGCTACACCTTC. Its protein product is CAGAGLANYGYTF.

V usage is TRBV2 and J usage is TRBJ2-7; the match to TRBD2 covers 9 bases. The V gene's germline CDR1 is SNHLY and CDR2 FYNNEI. The CDR3 is made up of 15 amino acids. V dropped 6 bases and J dropped 2; count of bases not matched to a gene: 8. CDR3 sequence (DNA): TGTGCCAGCAGGGGAGGGACTAGCCCAACCTACGAGCAGTACTTC. Protein product: CASRGGTSPTYEQYF.

This chain uses TRBV6-5 with TRBJ1-6, with D unresolved. The V and J ends lost 4 bases and 10 bases respectively, with 8 bases between them. CDR1 is MNHEY, CDR2 SVGAGI, per germline. There are 12 residues in the CDR3. CDR3 sequence: CASSFQRSPLHF. CDR3 bases: TGTGCCAGCAGTTTCCAACGGTCACCCCTCCACTTT.

J is TRBJ1-5 and V is TRBV28; D gene unclear. The germline V gene encodes CDR1 MDHEN and CDR2 SYDVKM. Between the trimmed V and J ends, which lost 6 bases and 1 base, there was a span of 13 bases. The CDR3 loop spans 15 amino acids. The CDR3 region is CASSAGLLSNQPQHF. The CDR3 DNA is TGTGCCAGCAGCGCAGGTCTTCTAAGCAATCAGCCCCAGCATTTT.

The rearrangement uses TRBV6-5 and TRBJ2-7, with 11 bases aligning to TRBD1. CDR3 size: 15 residues. Trimming took 0 bases from V and 9 from J; bases not matched to a gene: 7. CDR1 and CDR2 from the germline V gene are MNHEY and SVGAGI. The DNA for the CDR3 is TGTGCCAGCAGTTACTCCGGGACAGGGGGTAGAAGGCAGTACTTC. This codes for CASSYSGTGGRRQYF.